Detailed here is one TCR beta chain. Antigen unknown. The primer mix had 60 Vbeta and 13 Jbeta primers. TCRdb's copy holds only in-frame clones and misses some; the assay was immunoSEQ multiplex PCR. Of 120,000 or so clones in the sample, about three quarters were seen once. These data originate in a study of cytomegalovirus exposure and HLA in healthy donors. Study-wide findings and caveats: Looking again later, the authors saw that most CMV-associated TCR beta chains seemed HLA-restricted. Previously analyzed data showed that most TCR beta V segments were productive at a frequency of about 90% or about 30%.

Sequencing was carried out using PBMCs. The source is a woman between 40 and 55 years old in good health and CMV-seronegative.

The CDR3 region has the DNA TGCGCCAGCAAGCCGACAGGGAGATTTTCTGAAGCTTTCTTT. It is translated as CASKPTGRFSEAFF. The chain employs TRBV10-2 and TRBJ1-1; 7 positions match TRBD1. The CDR3 is 14 residues long. CDR1 and CDR2 (germline): WSHSY, SAAADI. V shed 7 bases, J shed 6 bases, and the junction held 11 bases outside the gene matches.